This passage covers 20 T cell receptor beta chains from one sample sequenced in a study of blood T cell repertoires in COVID-19. Clones were read by immunoSEQ multiplex PCR, and TCRdb kept only the in-frame ones, dropping some. There are about 75,000 clones in the sample; about 91% occur only once, and roughly 6% lies in the top ten. Sequences were obtained from peripheral blood. These receptors originate from a woman between 45 and 60 years old with acute or convalescent COVID-19.

This chain uses TRBV15 with TRBJ2-2; weak D call: TRBD1 (5 bases). The V end was cut by 5 bases, the J end by 7 bases, with 14 bases between. The CDR3 extends over 14 amino acids. Germline V CDR1 and CDR2: LNHNV, YYDKDF (reference sequence). The CDR3 is CATSRAGYGGELFF. The DNA of the CDR3 is TGTGCCACCAGCCGAGCAGGGTATGGCGGGGAGCTGTTTTTT.

The V and J genes are TRBV19 and TRBJ2-7, with TRBD2 identical over 11 bases. Germline values: CDR1 LNHDA, CDR2 SQIVND (reference sequence). CDR3 size: 15 residues. J was trimmed by 5 bases and V by 1 base; bases with no gene match: 4. The CDR3 DNA reads as TGTGCCAGTAGTATAGTAGCGGGAGGGCCTAACGAGCAGTACTTC. Protein sequence: CASSIVAGGPNEQYF. Supplemented by reference TRBV19 and TRBJ2-7, the full variable domain reads DGGITQSPKYLFRKEGQNVTLSCEQNLNHDAMYWYRQDPGQGLRLIYYSQIVNDFQKGDIAEGYSVSREKKESFPLTVTSAQKNPTAFYLCASSIVAGGPNEQYFGPGTRLTVT.

V is TRBV10-1 and J is TRBJ1-1; D is uncertain. Germline V lookup: CDR1 WNHNN, CDR2 SYGVQD (reference sequence). The V end lost 3 bases, the J end lost 0 bases, and 5 bases lay between the germline ends. The CDR3 has 13 residues. As DNA, the CDR3 is TGCGCCAGCAGTGATAACTTGAACACTGAAGCTTTCTTT. Its protein is CASSDNLNTEAFF.

This clone was counted at least ten times. The genes are TRBV2 and TRBJ2-7, with D possibly TRBD2 on 5 matching bases. Trimming removed 2 bases from V and 4 bases from J, with 6 bases in between. Germline V gene sequence: CDR1 SNHLY, CDR2 FYNNEI. This CDR3 has 12 residues. Written as DNA, the CDR3 is TGTGCCAGCAGTGAAAGGAGGTACGAGCAGTACTTC. It is translated as CASSERRYEQYF.

This rearrangement joins TRBV11-2 to TRBJ1-3; TRBD1 matches 9 bases. CDR3 size: 16 residues. From germline, CDR1 is SGHAT and CDR2 FQNNGV. The V gene end was trimmed by 5 bases and the J gene end by 2 bases; junction bases not matched to a gene: 7. DNA for the CDR3: TGTGCCAGCAGCGCGACAGGGGGGAGTGCTGGAAACACCATATATTTT. Residues: CASSATGGSAGNTIYF.

In its sample, this clone was seen many times. The same CDR3 is also encoded by other DNA sequences in this sample. V and J are TRBV27 and TRBJ2-7, with D uncertain. Germline V gene lookup returns CDR1 MNHEY and CDR2 SMNVEV (reference sequence). V was pared by 8 bases and J by 0 bases, with 8 bases between. The CDR3 totals 12 residues. DNA of the CDR3: TGTGCCAGCTTTTCCAGCTCCTACGAGCAGTACTTC. Translated: CASFSSSYEQYF.

The chain is built from TRBV6-5 and TRBJ1-3; a weak D match, TRBD1 (6 bases). The length of the CDR3 is 16 residues. V was clipped by 1 base and J by 4 bases, with 14 bases between them. The germline CDR1 and CDR2 sequences are MNHEY and SVGAGI. CDR3 coding DNA: TGTGCCAGCAGTTACTGGGACCCAACAGGGGGAAACACCATATATTTT. Protein: CASSYWDPTGGNTIYF.

Remarks on this clone: Other nucleotide sequences from this sample produce the same CDR3. The genes are TRBV6-4 and TRBJ2-3, with D maybe TRBD1 (6 bases). Per germline, CDR1 MRHNA and CDR2 SNTAGT. The CDR3 runs to 14 residues. The V end was cut by 3 bases, the J end by 5 bases, with 12 bases between. The CDR3, as DNA: TGTGCCAGCAGTGAACAGGGTGCGGGAGATACGCAGTATTTT. This sequence encodes CASSEQGAGDTQYF.

The V and J genes are TRBV7-2 and TRBJ2-7; unclear D gene. CDR3 length equals 11 residues. Germline CDR1 reads SGHTA; CDR2 reads FQGNSA. Trimming removed 4 bases from V and 3 bases from J, with 4 bases in between. CDR3 coding DNA: TGTGCCAGCAGCTCAATCTACGAGCAGTACTTC. Translation gives CASSSIYEQYF.

The V and J genes are TRBV3-1 (or the pseudogene TRBV3-2) and TRBJ1-1; D is uncertain. This CDR3 is built from 15 residues. The germline V gene encodes CDR1 LGHDT and CDR2 YNNKEL (reference sequence). The V end was cut by 1 base, the J end by 1 base, with 10 bases between. CDR3 bases: TGTGCCAGCAGCCAAGGGAAGAGGAAGAACACTGAAGCTTTCTTT. Translated, it gives CASSQGKRKNTEAFF.

CDR3 DNA: TGTGCCACCAGTGCCCCCGGGACTAGCGACTACAATGAGCAGTTCTTC. Residues: CATSAPGTSDYNEQFF. This rearrangement joins TRBV24-1 to TRBJ2-1, with 10 bases identical to TRBD2. CDR3 size: 16 residues. Germline loops: CDR1 KGHDR, CDR2 SFDVKD. Trimming at V came to 5 bases and at J to 3 bases, leaving 6 bases not matched to a gene.

J is TRBJ2-2 and V is TRBV5-1, with 9 bases that match TRBD1. The CDR3 length is 16 residues. Germline V CDR1 and CDR2: SGHRS, YFSETQ. Trimming at V came to 4 bases and at J to 3 bases, leaving 7 bases not matched to a gene. CDR3 bases: TGCGCCAGCAGCCCCGGGACAGGGAAATACACCGGGGAGCTGTTTTTT. Encoded protein: CASSPGTGKYTGELFF.

This clone has more than one count but fewer than ten. The chain carries TRBV12-5 and TRBJ2-7; maybe TRBD2 (6 bases). CDR3 length: 16 residues. V lost 7 bases and J 2 bases, leaving 21 bases between the germline ends. CDR1 and CDR2 (germline): LGHNT, FRNRAP. As DNA, the CDR3 is TGTGCTAGTGCCAGCGGCGGGGCACCCAACCCCTACGAGCAGTACTTC. This codes for CASASGGAPNPYEQYF.

The chain recombines TRBV4-2 with TRBJ1-1, with TRBD1 identical over 11 bases. Germline CDR1 and CDR2: LGHNA and YNFKEQ. The junction had 12 bases not matched to a gene; V was cut back by 1 base and J by 5 bases. The length of the CDR3 is 18 residues. The CDR3 sequence: CASSQAGGQGAQWTEAFF. The CDR3 nucleotides are TGTGCCAGCAGCCAAGCCGGCGGACAGGGGGCACAATGGACTGAAGCTTTCTTT.

V usage is TRBV29-1 and J usage is TRBJ1-1; 7 positions agree with TRBD1. Germline values: CDR1 SQVTM, CDR2 ANQGSEA. The CDR3 runs 12 residues. With 4 bases clipped from V and 5 bases from J, the junction kept 4 bases outside the gene matches. The CDR3 reads CSVVAGGTEAFF. The DNA of the CDR3 is TGCAGCGTTGTGGCAGGGGGGACTGAAGCTTTCTTT.

V is TRBV6-5 and J is TRBJ2-1, with 14 bases lining up with TRBD2. The CDR3 spans 15 residues. Per the germline V gene, CDR1 is MNHEY and CDR2 is SVGAGI. Unmatched junction bases numbered 2, after V lost 3 bases and J lost 7 bases. The CDR3 DNA reads TGTGCCAGCAGTTATCGGACTAGCGGGGGGAATGAGCAGTTCTTC. Protein product: CASSYRTSGGNEQFF.

The chain recombines TRBV6-5 with TRBJ2-7; weak D call: TRBD1 (6 bases). The V gene lost 6 bases and the J gene lost 2 bases, with 14 bases spanning the gap. The V gene's germline CDR1 is MNHEY and CDR2 SVGAGI. The CDR3 consists of 14 residues. As DNA, the CDR3 is TGTGCCAGCAGCCCACAGGGAATCACCTACGAGCAGTACTTC. Amino acid sequence: CASSPQGITYEQYF.

Here the CDR3 DNA reads TGTGCCAGCAGTTTGTACGGGACCGGGGAGCTGTTTTTT. Protein product: CASSLYGTGELFF. This rearrangement joins TRBV12-3 or TRBV12-4 to TRBJ2-2; D is unclear. This CDR3 region has 13 residues. Trimming removed 3 bases at V and 5 bases at J, with 7 bases between.

The rearrangement links TRBV27 to TRBJ1-5; 8 bases line up with TRBD1. The trim removed 6 bases at V and 5 bases at J, leaving 6 bases unmatched. Germline values: CDR1 MNHEY, CDR2 SMNVEV (reference sequence). The CDR3 sequence is 14 residues long. Here the CDR3 reads CASSNRGRDQPQHF. In DNA form, the CDR3 reads TGTGCCAGCAGCAACAGGGGGAGGGATCAGCCCCAGCATTTT.

The genes are TRBV5-1 and TRBJ1-4, with 8 positions matching TRBD1. Germline loops: CDR1 SGHRS, CDR2 YFSETQ. This CDR3 region has 14 residues. Trimming removed 4 bases from V and 8 bases from J; junction bases left unmatched: 7. Written as DNA, the CDR3 is TGCGCCAGCAGCACTGGACAGGGAGGGGAAAAACTGTTTTTT. Residues: CASSTGQGGEKLFF.